The present T cell receptor (beta chain) was sequenced within a study of blood T cell repertoires in COVID-19. Study overall: Whether acute or convalescent, the COVID-19 samples came from the United States, Italy and Spain.

The protocol was immunoSEQ multiplex PCR, while the TCRdb copy is restricted to in-frame clones and leaves out a portion. The sample comprises about 220,000 clones, approximately 81% of which are singletons, and around 3.5% rests with the top ten. Germline CDR1 and CDR2: SGHTA and FQGNSA. This CDR3 is built from 12 residues. The V and J ends lost 1 base and 7 bases, in that order; junction bases with no gene match: 0. This chain joins TRBV7-2 and TRBJ1-2; 7 nucleotides agree with TRBD1. The sample comprised peripheral blood. This TCR derives from an elderly woman with acute or convalescent COVID-19. The CDR3 protein is CASSLGTGGYTF. CDR3 bases: TGTGCCAGCAGCTTAGGGACAGGTGGCTACACCTTC.